The next 18 T cell receptor beta chains were all read from a single sample in a study of blood T cell repertoires in COVID-19. The table came from immunoSEQ multiplex PCR; TCRdb's copy has only in-frame clones and leaves some out. The table lists tens of thousands of clones, 82% of them singletons. The sequenced sample was peripheral blood. The receptor source for this set is a man aged 55 to 69 with acute or convalescent COVID-19.

J is TRBJ2-5 and V is TRBV7-9; possible D gene TRBD1, 8 bases. This CDR3 has 13 residues. Germline V gene sequence: CDR1 SEHNR, CDR2 FQNEAQ (reference sequence). V lost 5 bases, J lost 5 bases, and 12 bases lay in between. Written as DNA, the CDR3 is TGTGCCAGCAGCGGACAGGGAGGGGAGACCCAGTACTTC. Translated: CASSGQGGETQYF.

V and J are TRBV7-2 and TRBJ2-7; tentatively, D is TRBD1 (6 bases). CDR3 length: 14 amino acids. V was shortened by 1 base and J by 4 bases, with 11 bases between the two germline ends. Germline V gives CDR1 SGHTA, CDR2 FQGNSA. The CDR3 DNA reads TGTGCCAGCAGCTTAGGGGGCAGGGGATACGAGCAGTACTTC. Its protein is CASSLGGRGYEQYF. Using reference TRBV7-2 and TRBJ2-7 for the parts outside the CDR3, the full variable domain is GAGVSQSPSNKVTEKGKDVELRCDPISGHTALYWYRQSLGQGLEFLIYFQGNSAPDKSGLPSDRFSAERTGGSVSTLTIQRTQQEDSAVYLCASSLGGRGYEQYFGPGTRLTVT.

The CDR3 protein is CASSLTSTNTGELFF. In nucleotides, the CDR3 is TGTGCCAGCAGCTTGACGTCAACAAACACCGGGGAGCTGTTTTTT. The rearrangement joins TRBV5-8 to TRBJ2-2, with D unclear. This CDR3 is built from 15 residues. Germline V gene lookup returns CDR1 SGHTS and CDR2 YDEGEE. Trimming removed 1 base at V and 2 bases at J, with 9 bases between. The variable domain in full, completed from reference TRBV5-8 and TRBJ2-2, reads EAGVTQSPTHLIKTRGQQATLRCSPISGHTSVYWYQQALGLGLQFLLWYDEGEERNRGNFPPRFSGRQFPNYSSELNVNALELEDSALYLCASSLTSTNTGELFFGEGSRLTVL.

J is TRBJ1-2 and V is TRBV10-3; 7 bases map to TRBD1. The CDR3 is made up of 13 amino acids. The germline CDR1 and CDR2 sequences are ENHRY and SYGVKD. J was trimmed by 3 bases and V by 8 bases; bases with no gene match: 6. CDR3 DNA: TGTGCCATCGGAAGGACAGGCGACTATGGCTACACCTTC. This encodes CAIGRTGDYGYTF.

This chain uses TRBV19 with TRBJ2-4, with D possibly matching TRBD2 (6 bases). The CDR3 is 15 amino acids. V was shortened by 9 bases and J by 1 base, with 16 bases between the two germline ends. CDR1 LNHDA and CDR2 SQIVND come from the germline V gene (reference sequence). The CDR3 sequence: CASSRLEGAKNIQYF. The CDR3 nucleotides are TGTGCCAGCTCTCGATTGGAGGGGGCCAAAAACATTCAGTACTTC.

The rearrangement joins TRBV6-5 to TRBJ2-1, with D possibly TRBD2 on 6 matching bases. Germline assignment: CDR1 MNHEY and CDR2 SVGAGI. With 5 bases removed from V and 0 bases from J, the gap between germline ends came to 11 bases. This CDR3 has 15 amino acids. The CDR3 DNA sequence: TGTGCCAGCAGTCGGGACTTGAGCTCCTACAATGAGCAGTTCTTC. This sequence encodes CASSRDLSSYNEQFF.

The chain carries TRBV28 and TRBJ1-1; a possible D gene is TRBD1 (5 bases). Trimming left V 4 bases short and J 5 bases short, with 14 bases between. Per germline, CDR1 MDHEN and CDR2 SYDVKM. This CDR3 has 14 residues. The CDR3 DNA reads TGTGCCAGCAGTTGGGGCAGCGAAGGAACTGAAGCTTTCTTT. The encoded protein is CASSWGSEGTEAFF.

The chain employs TRBV15 and TRBJ2-1; perhaps TRBD2 as D (5 bases). Germline CDR1 is LNHNV and CDR2 is YYDKDF (reference sequence). Deletions cut 0 bases from V and 3 bases from J, with 9 bases between. The length of the CDR3 is 15 residues. The CDR3 here is CATSRELGVYNEQFF. CDR3 coding DNA: TGTGCCACCAGCAGAGAATTGGGAGTCTACAATGAGCAGTTCTTC.

The chain recombines TRBV7-9 with TRBJ1-1; TRBD1 might be the D (5 bases). Germline V gene sequence: CDR1 SEHNR, CDR2 FQNEAQ (reference sequence). Trimming removed 2 bases at V and 1 base at J, with 11 bases between. The CDR3 sequence is 15 residues long. The CDR3 reads CASSLLERGNTEAFF. Written as DNA, the CDR3 is TGTGCCAGCAGCTTACTGGAAAGGGGGAACACTGAAGCTTTCTTT.

J is TRBJ2-3 and V is TRBV15; D might be TRBD2 (7 bases). Trimming removed 0 bases from V and 0 bases from J, with 13 bases in between. CDR1 and CDR2 (germline): LNHNV, YYDKDF (reference sequence). The CDR3 is 17 residues long. The CDR3 sequence is CATSREGGGPSTDTQYF. CDR3 in DNA: TGTGCCACCAGCAGAGAGGGCGGGGGCCCTAGCACAGATACGCAGTATTTT.

This clone has just a few counts. The chain links TRBV29-1 to TRBJ1-2; 7 bases fit TRBD1. This CDR3 spans 13 amino acids. The V segment lost 4 bases and the J segment 6 bases; nucleotides outside the gene matches: 8. Germline values: CDR1 SQVTM, CDR2 ANQGSEA. The CDR3 DNA sequence: TGCAGCGTTGGGGTTACAGGGGTTAATGGCTACACCTTC. Protein sequence: CSVGVTGVNGYTF.

The rearrangement uses TRBV9 and TRBJ1-1, with 8 bases that match TRBD1. V lost 3 bases, J lost 1 base, and 8 bases stayed unmatched. This CDR3 is 16 amino acids long. The germline V gene encodes CDR1 SGDLS and CDR2 YYNGEE. The CDR3 nucleotides read TGTGCCAGCAGCGCGAAGGCAGGGGGCGGGAACACTGAAGCTTTCTTT. Translated, it gives CASSAKAGGGNTEAFF.

V usage is TRBV7-2 and J usage is TRBJ1-5, with 11 bases that match TRBD1. CDR3 length equals 16 residues. V lost 5 bases, J lost 4 bases, and 7 bases stayed unmatched. Germline CDR1 is SGHTA and CDR2 is FQGNSA. The CDR3 DNA is TGTGCCAGCAGCATAGTGGGGACAGGGGGGAATCAGCCCCAGCATTTT. This sequence encodes CASSIVGTGGNQPQHF.

V is TRBV5-4 and J is TRBJ1-2, with TRBD1 matching over 12 bases. The CDR3 is 17 residues long. V was pared by 0 bases and J by 4 bases, with 7 bases of the junction left unmatched. Germline CDR1 reads SGHNT; CDR2 reads YYREEE (reference sequence). This chain's CDR3 is CASSLAAGTGGLYGYTF. The CDR3 DNA reads TGTGCCAGCAGCTTGGCTGCTGGGACAGGGGGCCTCTATGGCTACACCTTC.

Here the CDR3 DNA reads TGTGCCAGCAGTGACTCGACAGGGATCTCCGCTCACGAGCAGTACTTC. Protein sequence: CASSDSTGISAHEQYF. This rearrangement joins TRBV6-4 to TRBJ2-7; TRBD1 matches at 7 bases. The CDR3 extends over 16 amino acids. The V segment lost 0 bases and the J segment 5 bases; nucleotides outside the gene matches: 10. Germline V gene sequence: CDR1 MRHNA, CDR2 SNTAGT.

The genes are TRBV7-3 and TRBJ1-1; D uncertain. The CDR3 length is 13 residues. Germline V lookup: CDR1 SGHTA, CDR2 FQGTGA. V was pared by 5 bases and J by 8 bases, with 15 bases between. CDR3 bases: TGTGCCAGCAGCCAATATTCAGAAACGGAAGCTTTCTTT. This sequence encodes CASSQYSETEAFF.

This clone has a handful of counts. This chain uses TRBV7-9 with TRBJ1-1, with TRBD1 as a possible D gene (6 bases). V was pared by 1 base and J by 2 bases, with 11 bases between. The germline gives CDR1 SEHNR, CDR2 FQNEAQ (reference sequence). CDR3 size: 15 residues. This CDR3 reads CASSLDLTGNTEAFF. The DNA of the CDR3 is TGTGCCAGCAGCTTAGACCTGACAGGAAACACTGAAGCTTTCTTT.

The chain employs TRBV2 and TRBJ2-1, with D perhaps TRBD2 (6 bases). Germline CDR1 is SNHLY and CDR2 is FYNNEI. The CDR3 is made up of 11 amino acids. V was shortened by 7 bases and J by 6 bases, with 7 bases between the two germline ends. This CDR3 reads CASNGGNEQFF. The DNA for the CDR3 is TGTGCCAGCAACGGGGGCAATGAGCAGTTCTTC.